This is a list of T cell receptor beta chains from one sample in a study of monozygotic twins with inflammatory bowel disease. Reprocessing the 5' RACE reads, TCRdb reports a single entry for every CDR3 protein and omits DNA. The sample yields fewer than 550,000 distinct CDR3 sequences, of which the top ten take up 2.4%. The sample taken for sequencing was blood. The receptor set was obtained from a human donor with ulcerative colitis or Crohn's disease, or a healthy co-twin of an affected twin (not recorded which). Each CDR3 is given with its conserved first and last residue. Each record gives: J gene, V gene, CDR3 protein.

>TRBJ1-1|TRBV5-1
CASSLGDGGNTEAFF
>TRBJ2-3|TRBV4-2
CASSQDRDYSSSTDTQYF
>TRBJ1-5|TRBV12-3/TRBV12-4
CASSLGPAGNQPQHF
>TRBJ2-7|TRBV29-1
CSVGGPGQKPEINEQYF
>TRBJ2-1|TRBV5-1
CASSPTTSGRNEQFF
>TRBJ2-3|TRBV4-2
CASSPTDRGWTDTQYF
>TRBJ2-1|TRBV28
CASSSTGNGQSEQFF
>TRBJ2-7|TRBV29-1
CSVVGDPPTYEQYF
>TRBJ1-1|TRBV4-3
CASSQGGASGGNTEAFF
>TRBJ1-4|TRBV5-1
CASSLGPTEKLFF
>TRBJ2-1|TRBV4-3
CASSRQGANNEQFF
>TRBJ2-7|TRBV28
CASRKAGPSRGQYF
>TRBJ1-5|TRBV28
CASRPGTAPSNQPQHF
>TRBJ1-5|TRBV10-3
CAISGGTGDNQPQHF
>TRBJ2-7|TRBV7-8
CASSLGWAGGSYEQYF
>TRBJ2-6|TRBV10-3
CATRADRSGANVLTF
>TRBJ1-3|TRBV11-1
CASTGQSSGNTIYF
>TRBJ1-1|TRBV7-9
CASSPGTGGANTEAFF
>TRBJ1-2|TRBV7-2
CASSLSRQYGYTF
>TRBJ2-3|TRBV5-1
CASSVNSNTDTQYF